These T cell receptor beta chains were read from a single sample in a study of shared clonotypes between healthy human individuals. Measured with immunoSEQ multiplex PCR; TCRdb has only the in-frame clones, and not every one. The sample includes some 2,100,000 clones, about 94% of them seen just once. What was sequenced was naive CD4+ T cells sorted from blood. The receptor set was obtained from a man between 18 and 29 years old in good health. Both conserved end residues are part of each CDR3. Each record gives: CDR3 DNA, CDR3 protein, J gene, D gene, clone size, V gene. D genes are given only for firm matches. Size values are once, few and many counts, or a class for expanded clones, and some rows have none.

CDR3nt: TGTGCCAGCAGCTTAGGACTAGCGGGAGCTTACAATGAGCAGTTCTTC
CDR3aa: CASSLGLAGAYNEQFF
j_gene: TRBJ2-1
d_gene: TRBD2
abundance: NA
v_gene: TRBV7-9

CDR3nt: TGTGCCAGCAGTTTATTTGGGCAGACCTACGAGCAGTACTTC
CDR3aa: CASSLFGQTYEQYF
j_gene: TRBJ2-7
d_gene: NA
abundance: NA
v_gene: TRBV27

CDR3nt: TGTGCCAGCAGCCCCGGACAGGGATCTAACTATGGCTACACCTTC
CDR3aa: CASSPGQGSNYGYTF
j_gene: TRBJ1-2
d_gene: TRBD1
abundance: NA
v_gene: TRBV4-2

CDR3nt: TGTGCCAGCAGTGAAGCGCTCTACACCGGGGAGCTGTTTTTT
CDR3aa: CASSEALYTGELFF
j_gene: TRBJ2-2
d_gene: NA
abundance: NA
v_gene: TRBV2

CDR3nt: TGTGCCAGCAGCGCCTCGGACAGAGTCACAGATACGCAGTATTTT
CDR3aa: CASSASDRVTDTQYF
j_gene: TRBJ2-3
d_gene: NA
abundance: NA
v_gene: TRBV9

CDR3nt: TGTGCCACCCGGTCCCCAGGAGTTCGCACCGGGGAGCTGTTTTTT
CDR3aa: CATRSPGVRTGELFF
j_gene: TRBJ2-2
d_gene: NA
abundance: NA
v_gene: TRBV15

CDR3nt: TGTGCCAGTAGCCGACTAGCGGGTAGCTCCTACGAGCAGTACTTC
CDR3aa: CASSRLAGSSYEQYF
j_gene: TRBJ2-7
d_gene: TRBD2
abundance: once
v_gene: TRBV19

CDR3nt: TGCGCCAGCAGTGAGTCCGGCGGGGGCGACTATGGCTACACCTTC
CDR3aa: CASSESGGGDYGYTF
j_gene: TRBJ1-2
d_gene: NA
abundance: NA
v_gene: TRBV10-1

CDR3nt: TGTGCCAGCTCACCACCGTGGGCTACCGGGGACACAGATACGCAGTATTTT
CDR3aa: CASSPPWATGDTDTQYF
j_gene: TRBJ2-3
d_gene: NA
abundance: NA
v_gene: TRBV18

CDR3nt: TGTGCCAGCAGCCCGCAAAGGGGCGGGGGGGCCTCCGAGCAGTACTTC
CDR3aa: CASSPQRGGGASEQYF
j_gene: TRBJ2-7
d_gene: TRBD2
abundance: NA
v_gene: TRBV7-2

CDR3nt: TGTGCCAGCAGCTTAGCGGGACAGAGCAATCAGCCCCAGCATTTT
CDR3aa: CASSLAGQSNQPQHF
j_gene: TRBJ1-5
d_gene: TRBD1
abundance: NA
v_gene: TRBV7-8

CDR3nt: TGTGCCAGCAGCTTCAACAGGGGGATACAAGAGACCCAGTACTTC
CDR3aa: CASSFNRGIQETQYF
j_gene: TRBJ2-5
d_gene: TRBD1
abundance: NA
v_gene: TRBV11-2

CDR3nt: TGTGCCACCGGGACATACTCCTCTGGAAACACCATATATTTT
CDR3aa: CATGTYSSGNTIYF
j_gene: TRBJ1-3
d_gene: NA
abundance: once
v_gene: TRBV6-1

CDR3nt: TGTGCCAGCAGCTTGGCAACTATAGGCTACACCTTC
CDR3aa: CASSLATIGYTF
j_gene: TRBJ1-2
d_gene: NA
abundance: NA
v_gene: TRBV7-9

CDR3nt: TGTGCCAGCAGCCAAGACGACAGGGGGCATGGCTACACCTTC
CDR3aa: CASSQDDRGHGYTF
j_gene: TRBJ1-2
d_gene: TRBD1
abundance: NA
v_gene: TRBV14

CDR3nt: TGTGCCAGCTCACCATCACTAGCGGGAGTAATGGGTGTCAACAATGAGCAGTTCTTC
CDR3aa: CASSPSLAGVMGVNNEQFF
j_gene: TRBJ2-1
d_gene: TRBD2
abundance: NA
v_gene: TRBV18

CDR3nt: TGTGCCAGCAGCTTAGACGGAGGCTATGGCTACACCTTC
CDR3aa: CASSLDGGYGYTF
j_gene: TRBJ1-2
d_gene: NA
abundance: NA
v_gene: TRBV7-3

CDR3nt: TGTGCCAGCAGCCTCGGGACAGAGTATGGCTACACCTTC
CDR3aa: CASSLGTEYGYTF
j_gene: TRBJ1-2
d_gene: TRBD1
abundance: NA
v_gene: TRBV5-4

CDR3nt: TGTGCCAGCAGCAAAGCAGGAGGGGTTGAGCAGTTCTTC
CDR3aa: CASSKAGGVEQFF
j_gene: TRBJ2-1
d_gene: NA
abundance: NA
v_gene: TRBV21-1

CDR3nt: TGTGCCTGGAGAGGGCAAAAGAACACTGAAGCTTTCTTT
CDR3aa: CAWRGQKNTEAFF
j_gene: TRBJ1-1
d_gene: NA
abundance: NA
v_gene: TRBV30

CDR3nt: TGTGCCAGCAGCTTAGTTCCGGGAGGCAATCAGCCCCAGCATTTT
CDR3aa: CASSLVPGGNQPQHF
j_gene: TRBJ1-5
d_gene: NA
abundance: NA
v_gene: TRBV7-6

CDR3nt: TGTGCCTGGAGTGTACAGGGGATAACCTATGGCTACACCTTC
CDR3aa: CAWSVQGITYGYTF
j_gene: TRBJ1-2
d_gene: TRBD1
abundance: NA
v_gene: TRBV30

CDR3nt: TGTGCCTGGAGTGGACCTGGATACGAGCAGTACTTC
CDR3aa: CAWSGPGYEQYF
j_gene: TRBJ2-7
d_gene: NA
abundance: NA
v_gene: TRBV30

CDR3nt: TGTGCCAGTCGCCGGACAAAGAATAGCAATCAGCCCCAGCATTTT
CDR3aa: CASRRTKNSNQPQHF
j_gene: TRBJ1-5
d_gene: NA
abundance: NA
v_gene: TRBV19

CDR3nt: TGTGCCAGCAGTTCTTGGCAGGGTAGGGGGGACACTGAAGCTTTCTTT
CDR3aa: CASSSWQGRGDTEAFF
j_gene: TRBJ1-1
d_gene: NA
abundance: NA
v_gene: TRBV6-5

CDR3nt: TGTGCCAGCAGCGTTTACACCGGGGAGCTGTTTTTT
CDR3aa: CASSVYTGELFF
j_gene: TRBJ2-2
d_gene: NA
abundance: once
v_gene: TRBV9

CDR3nt: TGTGCCAGCAGCTTAGGACAGGGGATTTTAAAACTGGAAGCTTTCTTT
CDR3aa: CASSLGQGILKLEAFF
j_gene: TRBJ1-1
d_gene: TRBD1
abundance: NA
v_gene: TRBV7-9

CDR3nt: TGCGCCAGCAGCTTGGAGGGCTATGGGGAGCAGTACTTC
CDR3aa: CASSLEGYGEQYF
j_gene: TRBJ2-7
d_gene: NA
abundance: NA
v_gene: TRBV5-1

CDR3nt: TGTGCCAGCAGCTCGGGACTAGGGAATGAGCAGTTCTTC
CDR3aa: CASSSGLGNEQFF
j_gene: TRBJ2-1
d_gene: TRBD2
abundance: NA
v_gene: TRBV7-6

CDR3nt: TGTGCCAGTAGTATAGATCTCCCGACAGTTCAGTTGGGCAATGAGCAGTTCTTC
CDR3aa: CASSIDLPTVQLGNEQFF
j_gene: TRBJ2-1
d_gene: NA
abundance: NA
v_gene: TRBV19

CDR3nt: TGTGCCAGCACCAGACTAGCGGGAGTTAGGGACGGGGAGCTGTTTTTT
CDR3aa: CASTRLAGVRDGELFF
j_gene: TRBJ2-2
d_gene: TRBD2
abundance: once
v_gene: TRBV7-9

CDR3nt: TGTGCCAGCAGGGCTGGGGGACAGAGCAACAATGAGCAGTTCTTC
CDR3aa: CASRAGGQSNNEQFF
j_gene: TRBJ2-1
d_gene: TRBD1
abundance: NA
v_gene: TRBV6-6

CDR3nt: TGTGCCAGCAGTGAAATAACAGGGAGTACAGATACGCAGTATTTT
CDR3aa: CASSEITGSTDTQYF
j_gene: TRBJ2-3
d_gene: NA
abundance: once
v_gene: TRBV6-1

CDR3nt: TGCGCCAGCAGCTTGAGGGGGGTCGACTATAATTCACCCCTCCACTTT
CDR3aa: CASSLRGVDYNSPLHF
j_gene: TRBJ1-6
d_gene: NA
abundance: NA
v_gene: TRBV5-1

CDR3nt: TGTGCCAGCAGCTTTGACGGGGATCAGCCCCAGCATTTT
CDR3aa: CASSFDGDQPQHF
j_gene: TRBJ1-5
d_gene: NA
abundance: NA
v_gene: TRBV7-2

CDR3nt: TGTGCCAGCAGCTTCGGGACAGGACCTTACGAGCAGTACTTC
CDR3aa: CASSFGTGPYEQYF
j_gene: TRBJ2-7
d_gene: TRBD1
abundance: once
v_gene: TRBV7-2

CDR3nt: TGTGCCGGACTTAAGGGGCGGGAGACCCAGTACTTC
CDR3aa: CAGLKGRETQYF
j_gene: TRBJ2-5
d_gene: NA
abundance: NA
v_gene: TRBV30

CDR3nt: TGTGCCAGCAGGCCAGCGCGGAACACCGGGGAGCTGTTTTTT
CDR3aa: CASRPARNTGELFF
j_gene: TRBJ2-2
d_gene: NA
abundance: NA
v_gene: TRBV5-4

CDR3nt: TGTGCCTGGAGCCAACTGCACAGAGATACGCAGTATTTT
CDR3aa: CAWSQLHRDTQYF
j_gene: TRBJ2-3
d_gene: NA
abundance: NA
v_gene: TRBV30

CDR3nt: TGTGCCAGCAGCGCGACTAGCGGCCGCACAGATACGCAGTATTTT
CDR3aa: CASSATSGRTDTQYF
j_gene: TRBJ2-3
d_gene: TRBD2
abundance: NA
v_gene: TRBV9

CDR3nt: TGTGCCAGCTCACCGAAAGTAGGTGTCGCTGAAGCTTTCTTT
CDR3aa: CASSPKVGVAEAFF
j_gene: TRBJ1-1
d_gene: NA
abundance: NA
v_gene: TRBV18

CDR3nt: TGTGCCAGCTCACCAGTGGGTGTTGAAAAACTGTTTTTT
CDR3aa: CASSPVGVEKLFF
j_gene: TRBJ1-4
d_gene: NA
abundance: NA
v_gene: TRBV18

CDR3nt: TGCGCCAGCAGCACCTACGGGACATCGGGGTATGGCTACACCTTC
CDR3aa: CASSTYGTSGYGYTF
j_gene: TRBJ1-2
d_gene: NA
abundance: NA
v_gene: TRBV5-1

CDR3nt: TGTGCCAGCAGCCAGACAGGGAATAATTACGAGCAGTACTTC
CDR3aa: CASSQTGNNYEQYF
j_gene: TRBJ2-7
d_gene: TRBD1
abundance: NA
v_gene: TRBV7-2

CDR3nt: TGTGCCAGCAGCTTAGATGGTCAGGGGGCCTACGAGCAGTACTTC
CDR3aa: CASSLDGQGAYEQYF
j_gene: TRBJ2-7
d_gene: TRBD1
abundance: NA
v_gene: TRBV7-9

CDR3nt: TGTGCCAGCAGCTTAAGACAGGGGGCGACCCTGAACACTGAAGCTTTCTTT
CDR3aa: CASSLRQGATLNTEAFF
j_gene: TRBJ1-1
d_gene: TRBD1
abundance: NA
v_gene: TRBV7-2

CDR3nt: TGTGCCAGCGCTTTGGTACAGGGGGCTTTCAATGAGCAGTTCTTC
CDR3aa: CASALVQGAFNEQFF
j_gene: TRBJ2-1
d_gene: TRBD1
abundance: NA
v_gene: TRBV28

CDR3nt: TGTGCCAGCAGCTTATCGGGTGGCAGGCACACTGAAGCTTTCTTT
CDR3aa: CASSLSGGRHTEAFF
j_gene: TRBJ1-1
d_gene: NA
abundance: NA
v_gene: TRBV11-2

CDR3nt: TGTGCCAGTAGCGACCAGATAAACCAGGGGTCTATAAACTATGGCTACACCTTC
CDR3aa: CASSDQINQGSINYGYTF
j_gene: TRBJ1-2
d_gene: NA
abundance: NA
v_gene: TRBV19

CDR3nt: TGTGCCAGCAGGCGGACAGGGACGTACGAGCAGTACTTC
CDR3aa: CASRRTGTYEQYF
j_gene: TRBJ2-7
d_gene: TRBD1
abundance: NA
v_gene: TRBV6-5

CDR3nt: TGTGCCAGCAGCCTCGACACATTGATGGGACCAGATACGCAGTATTTT
CDR3aa: CASSLDTLMGPDTQYF
j_gene: TRBJ2-3
d_gene: NA
abundance: NA
v_gene: TRBV5-4

CDR3nt: TGTGCCAGCAGCCCCCGGGGTACAGGGGATAGCTACGAGCAGTACTTC
CDR3aa: CASSPRGTGDSYEQYF
j_gene: TRBJ2-7
d_gene: TRBD1
abundance: NA
v_gene: TRBV9